This TCR beta chain was found in a study of tumor-infiltrating lymphocytes in oesophageal squamous cell carcinoma. This clonotype was picked up a small number of times. Per the germline V gene, CDR1 is SGHTA and CDR2 is FQGNSA. The CDR3 extends over 15 amino acids. TCRdb ran MiXCR on the PCR reads and lists one entry per CDR3 protein. The sample consists of 8,500 to 9,000 distinct CDR3 sequences, 66% of them appearing once. The gene calls are TRBV7-2 and TRBJ2-7; 7 nucleotides agree with TRBD1. The DNA end is more similar to TRBJ2-5, so the J call may be wrong. The TCR comes from a female donor with esophageal squamous cell carcinoma. Sequenced: esophageal tumor tissue. CDR3: CASSLSRQGQETQYF. The CDR3 DNA follows: TGTGCCAGCAGCTTATCCCGACAGGGACAAGAGACCCAGTACTTC.